The clone carrying this T cell receptor (beta chain) appeared many times. Its antigen is still unknown. The data stem from a study of Graves' ophthalmopathy and Graves' hyperthyroidism. Study observations and caveats: Progression of ophthalmopathy was predicted by the model with approximately 71% sensitivity and under 85% specificity.

The CDR3 totals 15 residues. The V and J ends lost 4 bases and 4 bases, in that order; junction bases with no gene match: 5. RNA transcripts were the template, and TCR beta CDR3 regions were amplified from them. First-round RT-PCR used HTBI primers; second-round multiplex PCR followed. TCRdb processed the multiplex PCR reads anew with MiXCR; each CDR3 protein has one entry. The sample includes 450,000 or so distinct CDR3 sequences, 14% of them seen just once. Sequencing was carried out using blood. This clonotype was sampled from a woman between 25 and 40 years old with Graves' ophthalmopathy. V usage is TRBV12-3 or TRBV12-4 and J usage is TRBJ1-1; 11 nucleotides line up with TRBD1. The CDR3, as DNA: TGTGCCAGCAGTTCCCCCGGGACAGGGGGCACTGAAGCTTTCTTT. Protein: CASSSPGTGGTEAFF.